What follows describes a single T cell receptor beta chain. Terminally differentiated effector memory CD45RA+ cells were excluded by CCR7 positive selection of CD45RO-negative cells. Template for every sorted-subset replicate PCR totaled roughly 210 ng DNA, tens of thousands of T cell genomes. TCRdb's copy holds only in-frame clones and misses some; the assay was immunoSEQ multiplex PCR. Among some 2.1 million clones listed, about 95% were seen once. CDR3 length equals 13 residues. V gave up 10 bases and J gave up 5 bases, with 12 bases separating them. Per germline, CDR1 MNHNS and CDR2 SASEGT. The data stem from a study of shared clonotypes between healthy human individuals.

The clonotype comes from a man younger than 35 in good health. V is TRBV6-1 and J is TRBJ1-6; no clear D. What was sequenced was naive CD8+ T cells sorted from blood. The CDR3 loop is CATNVMNNSPLHF. The CDR3 DNA reads as TGTGCCACAAACGTTATGAATAATTCACCCCTCCACTTT.